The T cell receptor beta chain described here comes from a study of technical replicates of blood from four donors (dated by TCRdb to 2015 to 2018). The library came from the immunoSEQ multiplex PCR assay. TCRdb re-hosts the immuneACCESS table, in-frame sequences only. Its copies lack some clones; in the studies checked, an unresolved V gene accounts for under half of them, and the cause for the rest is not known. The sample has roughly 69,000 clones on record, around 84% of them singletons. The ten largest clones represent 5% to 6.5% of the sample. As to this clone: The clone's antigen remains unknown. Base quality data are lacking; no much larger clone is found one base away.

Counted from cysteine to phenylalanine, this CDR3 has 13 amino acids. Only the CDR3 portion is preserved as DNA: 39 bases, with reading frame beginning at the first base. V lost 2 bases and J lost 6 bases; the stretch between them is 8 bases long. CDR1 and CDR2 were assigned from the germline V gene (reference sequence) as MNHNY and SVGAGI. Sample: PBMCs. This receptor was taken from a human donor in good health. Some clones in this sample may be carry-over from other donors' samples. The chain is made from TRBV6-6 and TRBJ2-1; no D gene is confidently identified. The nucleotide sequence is TGTGCCAGCAGTTACGTCAGATCCAATGAGCAGTTCTTC. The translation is CASSYVRSNEQFF.